The 22 T cell receptor beta chains presented below share a single source sample, sequenced in a study of T cell repertoires in cytomegalovirus infection (dated by TCRdb to between 2018 and 2020). The instrument was an Illumina HiSeq 1500. Using fastp at Q25 and MiXCR, TCRdb reprocessed the public reads and kept productive beta chains. Duplicate CDR3 protein sequences are folded into a single record with the most common DNA and genes. The table for this sample lists around 210,000 distinct CDR3 sequences; 6% to 8% of them were counted only once. The ten largest clones take up less than 7.5% of the sample. The sequenced sample was PBMCs. The receptors were sampled from a human donor in good health (CMV status not recorded). Some clones in this sample may be carry-over from other donors' samples.

At least ten counts were recorded for this clonotype. The chain recombines TRBV6-5 with TRBJ2-3; D perhaps matches TRBD1 (6 bases). The germline V gene encodes CDR1 MNHEY and CDR2 SVGAGI. The CDR3 length is 14 residues. V lost 2 bases to trimming and J lost 7 bases, with 13 bases between them. The chain's CDR3 is CASSYEETGYTQYF. In nucleotides, the CDR3 is TGTGCCAGCAGTTACGAGGAGACAGGTTATACGCAGTATTTT.

This clonotype was recorded at least ten times. This chain links TRBV6-1 with TRBJ1-1; D gene uncertain. There are 14 residues in the CDR3. Germline V CDR1 and CDR2: MNHNS, SASEGT. Trimming took off 4 bases at V and 0 bases at J, with 9 bases between the two ends. The CDR3 bases are TGTGCCAGCAGTGGACGGAATGTGAACACTGAAGCTTTCTTT. Amino acid sequence: CASSGRNVNTEAFF.

This clonotype was picked up many times. V usage is TRBV7-3 and J usage is TRBJ1-1; D gene ambiguous. The CDR3 is made up of 14 amino acids. The germline gives CDR1 SGHTA, CDR2 FQGTGA. The V and J ends lost 2 bases and 1 base respectively, with 8 bases between them. CDR3 DNA: TGTGCCAGCAGCTTAGGCAGCCCGAACACTGAAGCTTTCTTT. It specifies CASSLGSPNTEAFF.

This clonotype occurred many times. The gene calls are TRBV6-1 and TRBJ2-5, with TRBD2 matching over 12 bases. CDR1 is MNHNS and CDR2 is SASEGT in the germline V gene. This CDR3 has 16 residues. The junction had 3 bases not matched to a gene; V was cut back by 1 base and J by 3 bases. CDR3 nucleotide sequence: TGTGCCAGCAGTGAAGGCGCTAGCGGGGGGGAAGAGACCCAGTACTTC. Translating it yields CASSEGASGGEETQYF.

This rearrangement joins TRBV29-1 to TRBJ1-1, with D possibly TRBD1 on 5 matching bases. Germline CDR1 and CDR2: SQVTM and ANQGSEA. The CDR3 runs 14 residues. Deletions cut 5 bases from V and 1 base from J, with 14 bases between. The CDR3, as DNA: TGCAGCGTTAGGTTGCAGGGAGCGAACACTGAAGCTTTCTTT. It yields the protein CSVRLQGANTEAFF.

This clonotype has at least ten counts. The chain is built from TRBV6-1 and TRBJ2-7, with D possibly being TRBD2 (5 bases). The length of the CDR3 is 15 residues. Germline-derived CDR1 and CDR2 are MNHNS and SASEGT. The V end lost 5 bases, the J end lost 2 bases, and 16 bases lay between the germline ends. The CDR3 here is CASSPPGVWPYEQYF. CDR3 DNA: TGTGCCAGCAGTCCGCCCGGGGTTTGGCCCTACGAGCAGTACTTC.

The CDR3 DNA reads TGCAGCGTTCTAAACAGCATGAACACTGAAGCTTTCTTT. Its protein product is CSVLNSMNTEAFF. The chain recombines TRBV29-1 with TRBJ1-1; no definite D call. V was pared by 5 bases and J by 0 bases, with 10 bases between. This CDR3 contains 13 residues. Germline V lookup: CDR1 SQVTM, CDR2 ANQGSEA.

This clonotype was recorded many times. The rearrangement joins TRBV27 to TRBJ2-5, with D perhaps matching TRBD2 (5 bases). Per germline, CDR1 MNHEY and CDR2 SMNVEV (reference sequence). CDR3 length equals 15 residues. Trimming took 5 bases from V and 2 from J, leaving 15 bases between them. The CDR3 DNA follows: TGTGCCAGCAGTCCCATCGTTGGAGGACAAGAGACCCAGTACTTC. Translation gives CASSPIVGGQETQYF.

In this sample, this clonotype turned up many times. Relative to the germline gene, one junction end is altered; a read error may explain this. This rearrangement joins TRBV7-9 to TRBJ1-1; D uncertain. CDR1 and CDR2 from the germline V gene are SEHNR and FQNEAQ (reference sequence). There are 9 residues in the CDR3. The CDR3 region has the DNA TGTGCCAGCAGCTTAGCGGGGATCTTT. Translation gives CASSLAGIF.

The sample holds many counts of this clonotype. The V and J genes are TRBV7-2 and TRBJ1-1; possible D gene TRBD1, 5 bases. The CDR3 is 14 residues long. V shed 1 base and J shed 3 bases, with 9 bases lying between them. CDR1 and CDR2 from the germline V gene are SGHTA and FQGNSA. CDR3 sequence (DNA): TGTGCCAGCAGCTTAGGACAGTCCTACACTGAAGCTTTCTTT. Protein sequence: CASSLGQSYTEAFF. The full variable domain, its missing parts supplied by reference TRBV7-2 and TRBJ1-1, is GAGVSQSPSNKVTEKGKDVELRCDPISGHTALYWYRQSLGQGLEFLIYFQGNSAPDKSGLPSDRFSAERTGGSVSTLTIQRTQQEDSAVYLCASSLGQSYTEAFFGQGTRLTVV.

This clonotype was recorded at least ten times. The genes are TRBV4-1 and TRBJ1-1, with a weak D call TRBD1 (6 bases). The CDR3 runs to 14 residues. Trimming took off 2 bases at V and 6 bases at J, with 13 bases between the two ends. Per the germline V gene, CDR1 is MGHRA and CDR2 is YSYEKL. CDR3: CASSQQGGGSEAFF. DNA of the CDR3: TGCGCCAGCAGCCAACAGGGAGGGGGATCTGAAGCTTTCTTT.

This rearrangement joins TRBV28 to TRBJ1-1; D gene ambiguous. Trimming removed 5 bases at V and 7 bases at J, with 11 bases between. The CDR3 extends over 12 amino acids. In germline, CDR1 is MDHEN, CDR2 SYDVKM. The CDR3 region is CASSTRRDEAFF. The DNA of the CDR3 is TGTGCCAGCAGTACGAGACGCGATGAAGCTTTCTTT.

The count of this clonotype is one. A much larger clone is a single base away; this may be a read error. The chain employs TRBV28 and TRBJ2-1, with 9 bases lining up with TRBD2. The length of the CDR3 is 16 residues. Germline V gives CDR1 MDHEN, CDR2 SYDVKM. Here the CDR3 DNA reads TGTACCAGCAGCAGTACCGGACTAGCGCCCTACAATGAGCAGTTCTTC. Translation gives CTSSSTGLAPYNEQFF.

In this sample, this clonotype turned up many times. The chain recombines TRBV7-9 with TRBJ1-5; TRBD1 matches 7 bases. The V gene's germline CDR1 is SEHNR and CDR2 FQNEAQ (reference sequence). The CDR3 has 15 residues. J gave up 4 bases and V 4 bases, and 7 bases lay outside the gene matches. CDR3 loop: CASSSDRVRNQPQHF. CDR3 sequence (DNA): TGTGCCAGCAGCTCAGACAGGGTGCGGAATCAGCCCCAGCATTTT.

This clonotype was observed at least ten times. V and J are TRBV5-5 and TRBJ2-5; D possibly corresponds to TRBD1 (6 bases). CDR3 length: 15 amino acids. Trimming stripped 2 bases from V and 4 bases from J, with 15 bases between. CDR1 and CDR2 (germline): SGHKS, YYEKEE (reference sequence). The CDR3 loop reads CASSLNRAIGETQYF. DNA for the CDR3: TGTGCCAGCAGCTTAAACAGGGCGATTGGAGAGACCCAGTACTTC.

This clonotype was seen many times. The chain employs TRBV12-3 or TRBV12-4 and TRBJ2-5, with 7 bases identical to TRBD1. CDR3 length: 12 amino acids. The junction had 4 bases not matched to a gene; V was cut back by 7 bases and J by 5 bases. CDR3 in DNA: TGTGCCAGCACCAGGGGGATGGAGACCCAGTACTTC. As protein: CASTRGMETQYF.

Many counts were recorded for this clonotype. The V and J genes are TRBV12-3 or TRBV12-4 and TRBJ2-3, with 9 positions matching TRBD1. This CDR3 has 15 amino acids. The J segment lost 3 bases and the V segment lost 6 bases, leaving 7 bases of the junction unmatched. The CDR3: CASRSGQGITDTQYF. CDR3 DNA sequence: TGTGCCAGCAGAAGCGGACAGGGGATAACAGATACGCAGTATTTT.

This clonotype was seen many times. This chain uses TRBV6-5 with TRBJ1-5; TRBD1 might be the D (6 bases). V was shortened by 10 bases and J by 7 bases, with 20 bases between the two germline ends. This CDR3 comprises 14 residues. Per the germline V gene, CDR1 is MNHEY and CDR2 is SVGAGI. This chain's CDR3 is CATGLRGAGQPQHF. DNA of the CDR3: TGTGCCACCGGATTGCGGGGGGCTGGACAGCCCCAGCATTTT.

In its sample, this clonotype was seen many times. The genes are TRBV6-1 and TRBJ2-7; D is unclear. V dropped 5 bases and J dropped 7 bases, with 12 bases sitting between them. Per germline, CDR1 MNHNS and CDR2 SASEGT. This CDR3 is built from 12 residues. This CDR3 is CASSTRTKEQYF. The CDR3 bases are TGTGCCAGCAGTACGCGCACCAAGGAGCAGTACTTC.

This clonotype was observed a few times. The V gene is TRBV29-1, the J gene TRBJ1-1; D is possibly TRBD1 (6 bases). The CDR3 totals 17 residues. Deletions cut 7 bases from V and 1 base from J, with 25 bases between. The germline CDR1 and CDR2 sequences are SQVTM and ANQGSEA. CDR3: CSGTYAGTPRENTEAFF. The CDR3, as DNA: TGCAGCGGAACGTACGCCGGGACACCCAGAGAGAACACTGAAGCTTTCTTT.

This clonotype appeared many times. The chain is built from TRBV7-2 and TRBJ2-4, with D tentatively TRBD2 (7 bases). CDR3 length equals 15 residues. Germline values: CDR1 SGHTA, CDR2 FQGNSA. V shed 0 bases and J shed 5 bases, with 11 bases lying between them. The CDR3 region is CASSLAPGGQNIQYF. The CDR3 DNA is TGTGCCAGCAGCTTAGCGCCGGGGGGCCAAAACATTCAGTACTTC.

This clonotype was seen at least ten times. The chain links TRBV7-8 to TRBJ1-2, with 8 bases fitting TRBD1. Germline-derived CDR1 and CDR2 are SGHVS and FQNEAQ. This CDR3 comprises 15 residues. With V trimmed by 3 bases and J by 4 bases, 7 bases remained unmatched. CDR3 region: CASSLRTGSSYGYTF. The CDR3 DNA reads as TGTGCCAGCAGCTTGAGGACAGGGTCATCCTATGGCTACACCTTC.